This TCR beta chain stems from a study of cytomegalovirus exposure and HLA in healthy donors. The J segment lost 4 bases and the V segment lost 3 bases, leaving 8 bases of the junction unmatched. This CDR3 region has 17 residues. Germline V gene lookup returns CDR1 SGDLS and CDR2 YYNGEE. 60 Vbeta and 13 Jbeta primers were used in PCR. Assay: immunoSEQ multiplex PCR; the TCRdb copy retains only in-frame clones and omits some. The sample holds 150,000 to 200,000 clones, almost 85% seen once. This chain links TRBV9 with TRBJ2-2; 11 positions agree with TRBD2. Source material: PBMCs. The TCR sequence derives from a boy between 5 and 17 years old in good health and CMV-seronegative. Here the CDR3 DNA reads TGTGCCAGCAGCGCTGTAGCGGGAGGGTTCGGCACCGGGGAGCTGTTTTTT. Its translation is CASSAVAGGFGTGELFF.